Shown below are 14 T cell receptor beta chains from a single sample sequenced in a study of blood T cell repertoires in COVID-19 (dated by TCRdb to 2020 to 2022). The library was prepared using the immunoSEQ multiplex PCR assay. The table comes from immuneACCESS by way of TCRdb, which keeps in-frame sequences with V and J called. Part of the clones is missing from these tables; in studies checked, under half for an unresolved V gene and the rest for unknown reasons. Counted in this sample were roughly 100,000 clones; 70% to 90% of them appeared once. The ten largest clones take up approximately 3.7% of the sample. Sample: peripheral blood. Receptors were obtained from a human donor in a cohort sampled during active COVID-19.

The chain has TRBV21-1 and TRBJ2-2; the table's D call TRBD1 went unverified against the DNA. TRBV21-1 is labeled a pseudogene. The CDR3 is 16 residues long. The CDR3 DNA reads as TGTGCCAGCAGCAAAAAGGGGACAGGGGGCCTCGGGGAGCTGTTTTTT. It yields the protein CASSKKGTGGLGELFF.

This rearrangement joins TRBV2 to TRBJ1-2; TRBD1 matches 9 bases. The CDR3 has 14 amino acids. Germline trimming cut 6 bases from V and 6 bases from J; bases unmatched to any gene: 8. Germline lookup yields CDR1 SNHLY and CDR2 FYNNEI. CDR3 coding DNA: TGTGCCAGCAGGATACAGGGGGCGGTCGATGGCTACACCTTC. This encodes CASRIQGAVDGYTF.

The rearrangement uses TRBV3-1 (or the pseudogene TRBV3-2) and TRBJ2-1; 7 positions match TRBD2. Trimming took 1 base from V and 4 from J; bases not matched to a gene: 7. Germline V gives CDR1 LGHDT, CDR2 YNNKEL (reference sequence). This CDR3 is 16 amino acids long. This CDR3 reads CASSQGIGTIYNEQFF. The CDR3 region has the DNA TGTGCCAGCAGCCAAGGAATAGGGACTATTTACAATGAGCAGTTCTTC.

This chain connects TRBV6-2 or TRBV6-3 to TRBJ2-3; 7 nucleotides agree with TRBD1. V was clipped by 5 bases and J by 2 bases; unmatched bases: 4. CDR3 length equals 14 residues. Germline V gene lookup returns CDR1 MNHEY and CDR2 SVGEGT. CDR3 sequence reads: CASSRDRITDTQYF. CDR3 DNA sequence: TGTGCCAGCAGTAGGGACAGAATCACAGATACGCAGTATTTT.

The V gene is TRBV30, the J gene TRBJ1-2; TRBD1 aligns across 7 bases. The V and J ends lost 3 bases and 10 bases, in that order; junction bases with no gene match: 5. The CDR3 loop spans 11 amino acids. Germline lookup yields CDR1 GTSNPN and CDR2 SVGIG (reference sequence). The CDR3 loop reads CAWSSDRVYTF. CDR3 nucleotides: TGTGCCTGGAGCTCCGACAGGGTCTACACCTTC.

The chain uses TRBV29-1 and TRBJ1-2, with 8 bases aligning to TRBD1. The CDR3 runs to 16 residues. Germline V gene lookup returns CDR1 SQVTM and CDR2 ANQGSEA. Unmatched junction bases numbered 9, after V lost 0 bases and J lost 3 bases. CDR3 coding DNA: TGCAGCGTTGAAGATATGGTGAAACAGGGGGACTATGGCTACACCTTC. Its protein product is CSVEDMVKQGDYGYTF.

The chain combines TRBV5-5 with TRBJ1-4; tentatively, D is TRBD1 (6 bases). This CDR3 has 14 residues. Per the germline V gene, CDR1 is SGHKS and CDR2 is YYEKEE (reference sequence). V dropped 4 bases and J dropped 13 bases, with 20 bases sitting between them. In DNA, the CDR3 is TGTGCCAGCAGCCCTACATACAGGGAGGGAGCACTGTTTTTT. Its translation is CASSPTYREGALFF.

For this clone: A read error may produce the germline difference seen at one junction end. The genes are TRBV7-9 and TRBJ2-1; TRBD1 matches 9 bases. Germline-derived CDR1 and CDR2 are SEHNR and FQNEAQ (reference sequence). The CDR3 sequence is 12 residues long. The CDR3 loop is CASSRGQGSIIF. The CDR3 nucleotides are TGTGCCAGCAGCCGGGGACAGGGCTCTATAATCTTC.

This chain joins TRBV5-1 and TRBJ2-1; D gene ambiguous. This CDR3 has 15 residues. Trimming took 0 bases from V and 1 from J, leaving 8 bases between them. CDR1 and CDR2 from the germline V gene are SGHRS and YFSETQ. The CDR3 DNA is TGCGCCAGCAGCTTGGAACCAGAATCCTACAATGAGCAGTTCTTC. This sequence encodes CASSLEPESYNEQFF.

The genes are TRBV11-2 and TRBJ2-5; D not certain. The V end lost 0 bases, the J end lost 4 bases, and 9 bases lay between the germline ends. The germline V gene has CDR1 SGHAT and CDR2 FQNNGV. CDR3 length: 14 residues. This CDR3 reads CASSLEPTGETQYF. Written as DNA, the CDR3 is TGTGCCAGCAGCTTAGAGCCCACCGGAGAGACCCAGTACTTC.

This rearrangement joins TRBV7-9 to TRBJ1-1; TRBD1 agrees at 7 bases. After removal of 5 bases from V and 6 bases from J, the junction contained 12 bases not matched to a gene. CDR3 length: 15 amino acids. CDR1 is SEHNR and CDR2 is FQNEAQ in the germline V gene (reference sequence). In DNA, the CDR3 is TGTGCCAGCAGCCGACAGGGTGGTTTTACAGCTGAAGCTTTCTTT. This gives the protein CASSRQGGFTAEAFF.

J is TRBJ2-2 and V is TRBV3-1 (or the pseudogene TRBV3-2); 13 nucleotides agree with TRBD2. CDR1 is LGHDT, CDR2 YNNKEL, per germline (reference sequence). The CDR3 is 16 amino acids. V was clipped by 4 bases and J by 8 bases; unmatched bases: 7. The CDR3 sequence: CASSLRTSGSPGELFF. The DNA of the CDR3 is TGTGCCAGCAGCCTCAGGACTAGCGGGAGCCCGGGGGAGCTGTTTTTT.

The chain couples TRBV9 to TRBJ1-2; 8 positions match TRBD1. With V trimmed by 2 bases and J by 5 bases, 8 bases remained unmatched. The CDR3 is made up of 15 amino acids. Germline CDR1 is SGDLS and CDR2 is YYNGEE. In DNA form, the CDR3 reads TGTGCCAGCAGCGTGGGGACAGGTTTTAAGTATGGCTACACCTTC. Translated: CASSVGTGFKYGYTF.

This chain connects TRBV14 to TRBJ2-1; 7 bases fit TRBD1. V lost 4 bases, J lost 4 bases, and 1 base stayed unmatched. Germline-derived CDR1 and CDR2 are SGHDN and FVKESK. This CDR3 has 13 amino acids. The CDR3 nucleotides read TGTGCCAGCAGCCCGGACAGGTACAATGAGCAGTTCTTC. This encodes CASSPDRYNEQFF.